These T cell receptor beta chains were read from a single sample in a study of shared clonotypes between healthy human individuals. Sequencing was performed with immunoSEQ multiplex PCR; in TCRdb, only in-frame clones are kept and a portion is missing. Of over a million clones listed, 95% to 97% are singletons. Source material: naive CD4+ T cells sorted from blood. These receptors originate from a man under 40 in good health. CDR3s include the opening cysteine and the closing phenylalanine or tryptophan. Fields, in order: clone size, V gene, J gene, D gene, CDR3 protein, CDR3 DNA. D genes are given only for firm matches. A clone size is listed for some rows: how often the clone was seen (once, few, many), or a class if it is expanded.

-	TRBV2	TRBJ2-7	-	CASSPRGEQYF	TGTGCCAGCAGTCCCCGGGGCGAGCAGTACTTC
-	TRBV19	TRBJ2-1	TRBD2	CASSTRSRTSGYNEQFF	TGTGCCAGTAGTACCCGGTCGAGGACTAGCGGATACAATGAGCAGTTCTTC
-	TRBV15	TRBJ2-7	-	CATSRDLGQAVTYEQYF	TGTGCCACCAGCAGAGATCTAGGGCAGGCCGTTACCTACGAGCAGTACTTC
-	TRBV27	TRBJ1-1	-	CASRAGDWATEAFF	TGTGCCAGCCGGGCAGGGGATTGGGCCACTGAAGCTTTCTTT
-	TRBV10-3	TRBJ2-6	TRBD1	CAISGTAMSSGANVLTF	TGTGCCATCAGCGGGACAGCGATGAGCTCTGGGGCCAACGTCCTGACTTTC
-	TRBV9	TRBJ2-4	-	CASSASEQKWGAGAKNIQYF	TGTGCCAGCAGCGCGAGCGAACAAAAGTGGGGGGCCGGAGCCAAAAACATTCAGTACTTC
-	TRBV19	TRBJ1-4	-	CASTQGLANEKLFF	TGTGCCAGCACCCAGGGACTAGCTAATGAAAAACTGTTTTTT
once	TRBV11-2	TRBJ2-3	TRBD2	CASRARLAQRQDTQYF	TGTGCCAGCAGAGCTAGACTAGCTCAACGACAAGATACGCAGTATTTT
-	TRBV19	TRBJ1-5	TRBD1	CASSTGTGRGQPQHF	TGTGCCAGTAGTACAGGGACAGGGCGGGGTCAGCCCCAGCATTTT
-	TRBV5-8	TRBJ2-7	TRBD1	CASSLVGQGYTYEQYF	TGTGCCAGCAGCTTGGTGGGACAGGGGTATACCTACGAGCAGTACTTC
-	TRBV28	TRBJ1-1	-	CASGSGALNTEAFF	TGTGCCAGTGGATCAGGGGCCCTGAACACTGAAGCTTTCTTT
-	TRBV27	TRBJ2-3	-	CASSPLVSRSSTDTQYF	TGTGCCAGCAGTCCCCTCGTCTCCAGGTCGAGCACAGATACGCAGTATTTT
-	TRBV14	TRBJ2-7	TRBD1	CASSRDSEHYEQYF	TGTGCCAGCAGCCGGGACAGCGAGCATTACGAGCAGTACTTC
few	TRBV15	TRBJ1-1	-	CATSRDRDEGKAFF	TGTGCCACCAGCAGAGATAGGGACGAGGGAAAAGCTTTCTTT
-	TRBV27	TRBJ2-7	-	CASSLGFSIGVFFYEQYF	TGTGCCAGCAGTTTAGGCTTTTCTATTGGGGTATTCTTCTACGAGCAGTACTTC
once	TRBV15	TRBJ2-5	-	CATSRARETQYF	TGTGCCACCAGCAGAGCGCGGGAGACCCAGTACTTC
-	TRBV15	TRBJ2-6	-	CATSSPRTRIGANVLTF	TGTGCCACCAGCAGCCCACGGACACGTATTGGGGCCAACGTCCTGACTTTC
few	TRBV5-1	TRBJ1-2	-	CASSLPGPGYTF	TGCGCCAGCAGCTTACCGGGGCCTGGCTACACCTTC
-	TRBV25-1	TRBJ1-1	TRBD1	CASTRQGMNTEAFF	TGTGCCAGCACCAGACAGGGCATGAACACTGAAGCTTTCTTT
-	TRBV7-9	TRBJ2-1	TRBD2	CASSFKGGLAGVNEQFF	TGTGCCAGCAGCTTTAAGGGGGGACTAGCGGGAGTCAATGAGCAGTTCTTC
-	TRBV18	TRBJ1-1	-	CASSPRAGDTEAFF	TGTGCCAGCTCCCCCCGCGCGGGGGACACTGAAGCTTTCTTT
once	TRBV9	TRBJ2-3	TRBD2	CASSASSGRLDTQYF	TGTGCCAGCAGCGCGTCTAGCGGGAGGTTAGATACGCAGTATTTT
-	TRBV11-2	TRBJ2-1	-	CASSFQGSSDEQFF	TGTGCCAGCAGTTTTCAGGGGTCCTCCGATGAGCAGTTCTTC
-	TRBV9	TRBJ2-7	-	CASSVDASAAYEQYF	TGTGCCAGCAGCGTAGATGCCAGCGCGGCCTACGAGCAGTACTTC
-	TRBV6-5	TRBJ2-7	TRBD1	CASRPGQGVFHEQYF	TGTGCCAGCAGGCCGGGACAGGGAGTTTTCCACGAGCAGTACTTC
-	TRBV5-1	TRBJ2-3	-	CASSLVQGSTDTQYF	TGCGCCAGCAGCTTGGTTCAGGGGAGCACAGATACGCAGTATTTT
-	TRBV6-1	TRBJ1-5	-	CASGGVGNQPQHF	TGTGCCAGCGGGGGCGTCGGCAATCAGCCCCAGCATTTT
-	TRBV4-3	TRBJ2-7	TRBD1	CASSQGRPTGGLLAASYEQYF	TGCGCCAGCAGCCAAGGGCGCCCGACAGGGGGCCTTCTAGCGGCCTCCTACGAGCAGTACTTC
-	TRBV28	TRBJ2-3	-	CAIPGGNTDTQYF	TGTGCCATTCCAGGGGGGAACACAGATACGCAGTATTTT
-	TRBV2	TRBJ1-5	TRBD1	CASSPWTGRTEPQHF	TGTGCCAGCAGTCCGTGGACAGGCCGGACGGAGCCCCAGCATTTT
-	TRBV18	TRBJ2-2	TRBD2	CASSPPSLAGNTGELFF	TGTGCCAGCTCACCACCGAGCCTAGCGGGAAACACCGGGGAGCTGTTTTTT
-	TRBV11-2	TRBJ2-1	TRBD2	CASSLGGSNEQFF	TGTGCCAGCAGCTTGGGGGGGAGCAATGAGCAGTTCTTC
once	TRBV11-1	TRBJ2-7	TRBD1	CASSHRDRNSYEQYF	TGTGCCAGCAGTCACCGGGACAGGAACTCCTACGAGCAGTACTTC
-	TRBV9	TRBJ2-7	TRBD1	CASSVGTGAFYEQYF	TGTGCCAGCAGCGTAGGGACAGGGGCCTTCTACGAGCAGTACTTC
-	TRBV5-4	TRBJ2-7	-	CASSLQGLNYEQYF	TGTGCCAGCAGCTTGCAGGGACTGAACTACGAGCAGTACTTC
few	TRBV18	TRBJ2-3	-	CASSPDADTQYF	TGTGCCAGCTCACCAGACGCAGATACGCAGTATTTT